The entry that follows covers one T cell receptor beta chain sequence. The assay was immunoSEQ multiplex PCR, and TCRdb's table has in-frame clones only and misses some. Of roughly 59,000 clones in the sample, around 90% are singletons; the top ten hold 1.5% to 2%. This entry is derived from a study of control samples from healthy donors and cancer patients. V dropped 9 bases and J dropped 5; count of bases not matched to a gene: 2. Germline CDR1 is SGHNT and CDR2 is YYREEE (reference sequence). CDR3 length: 13 residues. This chain connects TRBV5-4 to TRBJ2-5, with 15 bases lining up with TRBD2. This clonotype was sampled from a man aged 40-49 years with colorectal cancer. Sequencing input: PBMCs. CDR3 loop: CATGLAGGETQYF. The CDR3, as DNA: TGTGCCACCGGACTAGCGGGAGGGGAGACCCAGTACTTC.